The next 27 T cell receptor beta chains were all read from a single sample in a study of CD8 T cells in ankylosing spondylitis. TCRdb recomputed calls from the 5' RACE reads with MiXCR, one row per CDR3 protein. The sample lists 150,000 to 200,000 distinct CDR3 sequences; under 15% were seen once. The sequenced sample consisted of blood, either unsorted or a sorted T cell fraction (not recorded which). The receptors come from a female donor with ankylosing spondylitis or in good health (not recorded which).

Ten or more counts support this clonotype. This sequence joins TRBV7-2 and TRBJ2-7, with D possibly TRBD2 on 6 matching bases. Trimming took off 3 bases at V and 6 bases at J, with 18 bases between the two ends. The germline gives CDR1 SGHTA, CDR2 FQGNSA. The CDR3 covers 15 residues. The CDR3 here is CASSLMNSGAGEQYF. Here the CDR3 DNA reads TGTGCCAGCAGCTTGATGAACTCGGGAGCGGGCGAGCAGTACTTC.

The CDR3 DNA reads TGCGCCAGCAGCGAGGCAGATACGCAGTATTTT. Its translation: CASSEADTQYF. The rearrangement links TRBV5-1 to TRBJ2-3; D is ambiguous. CDR1 and CDR2 (germline): SGHRS, YFSETQ. The V and J ends lost 4 bases and 4 bases respectively, with 4 bases between them. CDR3 size: 11 residues. Together with reference TRBV5-1 and TRBJ2-3, the CDR3 gives the full variable domain: KAGVTQTPRYLIKTRGQQVTLSCSPISGHRSVSWYQQTPGQGLQFLFEYFSETQRNKGNFPGRFSGRQFSNSRSEMNVSTLELGDSALYLCASSEADTQYFGPGTRLTVL.

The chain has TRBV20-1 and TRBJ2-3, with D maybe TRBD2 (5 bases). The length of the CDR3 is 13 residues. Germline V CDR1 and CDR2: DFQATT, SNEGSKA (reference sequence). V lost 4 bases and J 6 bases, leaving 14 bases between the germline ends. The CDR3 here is CSANRLTGDTQYF. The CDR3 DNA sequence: TGCAGTGCTAACCGTCTCACGGGGGATACGCAGTATTTT.

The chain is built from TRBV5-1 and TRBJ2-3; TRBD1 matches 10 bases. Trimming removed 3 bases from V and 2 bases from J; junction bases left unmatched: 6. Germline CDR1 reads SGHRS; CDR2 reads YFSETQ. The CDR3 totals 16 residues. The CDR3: CASSSGTGELTDTQYF. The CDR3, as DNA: TGCGCCAGCAGCTCCGGGACAGGGGAACTCACAGATACGCAGTATTTT.

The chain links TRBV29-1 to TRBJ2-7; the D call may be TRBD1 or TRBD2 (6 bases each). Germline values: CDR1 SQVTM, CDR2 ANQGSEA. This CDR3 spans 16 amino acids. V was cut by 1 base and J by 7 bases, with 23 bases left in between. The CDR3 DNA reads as TGCAGCGTTGAAGGGCCGCTAGGGGGAGGTTCCTTGGAGCAGTACTTC. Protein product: CSVEGPLGGGSLEQYF.

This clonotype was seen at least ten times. CDR3 in DNA: TGTGCCAGCAGCTCTATCCTTGGCTCTGGGGCCAACGTCCTGACTTTC. This encodes CASSSILGSGANVLTF. V is TRBV11-2 and J is TRBJ2-6; D gene uncertain. V was clipped by 4 bases and J by 0 bases, with 10 bases between them. Germline V gene sequence: CDR1 SGHAT, CDR2 FQNNGV. The CDR3 loop spans 16 amino acids.

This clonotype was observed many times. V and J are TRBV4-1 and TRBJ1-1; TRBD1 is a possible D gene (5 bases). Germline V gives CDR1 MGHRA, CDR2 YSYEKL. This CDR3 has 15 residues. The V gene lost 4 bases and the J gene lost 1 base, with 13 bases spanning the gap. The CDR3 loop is CASSPSGGSNTEAFF. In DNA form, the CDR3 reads TGCGCCAGCAGCCCCTCCGGGGGATCGAACACTGAAGCTTTCTTT.

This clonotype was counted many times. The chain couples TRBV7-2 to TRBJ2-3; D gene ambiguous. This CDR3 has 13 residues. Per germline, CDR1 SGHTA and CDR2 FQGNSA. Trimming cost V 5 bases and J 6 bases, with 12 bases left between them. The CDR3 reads CASSTQEPDTQYF. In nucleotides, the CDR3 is TGTGCCAGCAGCACGCAGGAGCCCGATACGCAGTATTTT.

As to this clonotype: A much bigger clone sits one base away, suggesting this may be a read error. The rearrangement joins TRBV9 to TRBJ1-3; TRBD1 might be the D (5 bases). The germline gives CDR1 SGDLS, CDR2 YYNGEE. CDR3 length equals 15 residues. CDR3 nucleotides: TGTGCCAGCAGCGTTAGGGGACTGGCGGGAATCACCATATATTTT. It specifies CASSVRGLAGITIYF.

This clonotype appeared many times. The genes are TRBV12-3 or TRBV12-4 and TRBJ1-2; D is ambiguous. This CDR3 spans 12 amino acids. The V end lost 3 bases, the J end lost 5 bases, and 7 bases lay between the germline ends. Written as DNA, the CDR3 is TGTGCCAGCAGTTTCGGTCTTTATGGCTACACCTTC. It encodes CASSFGLYGYTF.

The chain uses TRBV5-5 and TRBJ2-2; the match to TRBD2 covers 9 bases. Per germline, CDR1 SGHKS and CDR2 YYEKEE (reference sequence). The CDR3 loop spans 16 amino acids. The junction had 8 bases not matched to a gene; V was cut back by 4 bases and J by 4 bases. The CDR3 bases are TGTGCCAGCAGCCTTGGTGCGGGAGGGATCACCGGGGAGCTGTTTTTT. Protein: CASSLGAGGITGELFF. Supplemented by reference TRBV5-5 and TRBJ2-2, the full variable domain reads DAGVTQSPTHLIKTRGQQVTLRCSPISGHKSVSWYQQVLGQGPQFIFQYYEKEERGRGNFPDRFSARQFPNYSSELNVNALLLGDSALYLCASSLGAGGITGELFFGEGSRLTVL.

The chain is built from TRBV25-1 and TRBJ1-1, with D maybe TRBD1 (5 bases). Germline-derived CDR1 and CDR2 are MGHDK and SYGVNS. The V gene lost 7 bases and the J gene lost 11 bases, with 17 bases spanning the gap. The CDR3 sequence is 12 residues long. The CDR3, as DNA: TGTGCCAGCACCACACCGGCAGGGAGCGCTTTCTTT. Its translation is CASTTPAGSAFF.

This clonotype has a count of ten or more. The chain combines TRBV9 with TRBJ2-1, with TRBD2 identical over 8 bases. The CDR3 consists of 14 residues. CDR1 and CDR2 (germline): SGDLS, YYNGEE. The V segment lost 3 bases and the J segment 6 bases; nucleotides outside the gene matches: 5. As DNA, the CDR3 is TGTGCCAGCAGCGGCTGGACTAGCCCCAATGAGCAGTTCTTC. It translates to CASSGWTSPNEQFF.

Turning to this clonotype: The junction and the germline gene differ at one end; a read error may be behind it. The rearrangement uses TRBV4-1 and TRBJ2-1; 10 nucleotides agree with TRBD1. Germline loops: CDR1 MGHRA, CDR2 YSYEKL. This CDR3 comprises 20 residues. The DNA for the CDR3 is TGCGCCAGCAGCCAAGGAATTCCCAAACTCCGGGACAGGGGAGTCAATGAGCGGTTCTTC. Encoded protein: CASSQGIPKLRDRGVNERFF.

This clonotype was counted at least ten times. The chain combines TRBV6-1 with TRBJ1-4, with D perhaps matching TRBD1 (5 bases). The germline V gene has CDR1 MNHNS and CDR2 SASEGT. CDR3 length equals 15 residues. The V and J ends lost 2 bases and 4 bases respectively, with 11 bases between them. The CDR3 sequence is CASSELAGRNEKLFF. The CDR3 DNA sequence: TGTGCCAGCAGTGAACTGGCAGGGCGTAATGAAAAACTGTTTTTT.

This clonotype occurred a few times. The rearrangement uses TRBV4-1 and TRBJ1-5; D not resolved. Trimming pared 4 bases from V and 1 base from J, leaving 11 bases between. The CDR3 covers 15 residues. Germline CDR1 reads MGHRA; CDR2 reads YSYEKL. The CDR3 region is CASSPVLGSNQPQHF. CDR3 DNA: TGCGCCAGCAGCCCGGTTCTGGGCAGCAATCAGCCCCAGCATTTT.

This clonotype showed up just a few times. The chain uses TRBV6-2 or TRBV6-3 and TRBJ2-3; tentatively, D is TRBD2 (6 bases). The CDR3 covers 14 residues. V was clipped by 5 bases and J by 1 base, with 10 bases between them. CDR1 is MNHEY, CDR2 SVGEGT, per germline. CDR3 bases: TGTGCCAGCAGTAAGGGACTCCGCACAGATACGCAGTATTTT. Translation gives CASSKGLRTDTQYF.

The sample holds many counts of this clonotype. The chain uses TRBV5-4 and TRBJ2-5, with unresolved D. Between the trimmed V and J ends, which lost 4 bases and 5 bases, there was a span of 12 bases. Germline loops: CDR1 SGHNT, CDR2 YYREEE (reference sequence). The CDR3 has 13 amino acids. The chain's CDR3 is CASSLTDGETQYF. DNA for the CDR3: TGTGCCAGCAGCCTGACTGACGGGGAGACCCAGTACTTC.

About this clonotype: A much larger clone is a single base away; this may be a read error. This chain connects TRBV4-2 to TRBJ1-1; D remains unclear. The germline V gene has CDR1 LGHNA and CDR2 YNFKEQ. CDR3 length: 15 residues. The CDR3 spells CASNQDVSEGTEAFF. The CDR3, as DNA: TGTGCCAGCAACCAAGATGTTAGTGAGGGCACTGAAGCTTTCTTT.

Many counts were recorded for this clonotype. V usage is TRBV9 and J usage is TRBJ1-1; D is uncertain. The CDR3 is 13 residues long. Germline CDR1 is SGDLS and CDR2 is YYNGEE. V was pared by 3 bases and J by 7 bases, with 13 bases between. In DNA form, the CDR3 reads TGTGCCAGCAGCGGCACACCATCCAATGAAGCTTTCTTT. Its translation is CASSGTPSNEAFF.

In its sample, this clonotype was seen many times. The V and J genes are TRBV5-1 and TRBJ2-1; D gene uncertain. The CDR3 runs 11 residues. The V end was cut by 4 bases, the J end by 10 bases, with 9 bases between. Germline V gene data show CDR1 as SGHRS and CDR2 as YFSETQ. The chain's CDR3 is CASSQEVEQFF. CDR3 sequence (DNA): TGCGCCAGCAGCCAGGAAGTGGAGCAGTTCTTC.

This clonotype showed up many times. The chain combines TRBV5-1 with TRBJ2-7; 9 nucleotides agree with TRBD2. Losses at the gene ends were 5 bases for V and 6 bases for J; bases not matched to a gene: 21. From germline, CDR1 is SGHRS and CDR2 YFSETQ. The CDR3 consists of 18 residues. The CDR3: CASRQGTGQSSGKREQYF. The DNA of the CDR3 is TGCGCCAGCAGACAAGGAACGGGACAGTCTAGCGGGAAACGCGAGCAGTACTTC.

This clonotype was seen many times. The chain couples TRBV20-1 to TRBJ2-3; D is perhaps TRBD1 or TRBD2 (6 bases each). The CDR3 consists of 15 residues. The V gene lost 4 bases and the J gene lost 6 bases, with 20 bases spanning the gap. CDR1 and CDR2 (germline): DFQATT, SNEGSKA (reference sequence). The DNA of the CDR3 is TGCAGTGCTATCTGGGCCGAGGGGGGTGCTGATACGCAGTATTTT. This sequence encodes CSAIWAEGGADTQYF.

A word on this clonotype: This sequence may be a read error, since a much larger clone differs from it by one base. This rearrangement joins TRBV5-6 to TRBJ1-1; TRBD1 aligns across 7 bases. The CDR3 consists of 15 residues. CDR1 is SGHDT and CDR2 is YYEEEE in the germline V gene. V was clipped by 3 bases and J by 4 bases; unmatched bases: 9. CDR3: CASSSGFRGLTEAFF. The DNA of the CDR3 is TGTGCCAGCAGCTCTGGATTTAGGGGGCTCACTGAAGCTTTCTTT.

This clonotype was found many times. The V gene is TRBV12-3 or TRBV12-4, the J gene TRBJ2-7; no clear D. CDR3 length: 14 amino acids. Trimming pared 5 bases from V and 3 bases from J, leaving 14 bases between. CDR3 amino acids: CASSPSSGLYEQYF. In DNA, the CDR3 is TGTGCCAGCAGTCCGTCCTCCGGGCTCTACGAGCAGTACTTC.

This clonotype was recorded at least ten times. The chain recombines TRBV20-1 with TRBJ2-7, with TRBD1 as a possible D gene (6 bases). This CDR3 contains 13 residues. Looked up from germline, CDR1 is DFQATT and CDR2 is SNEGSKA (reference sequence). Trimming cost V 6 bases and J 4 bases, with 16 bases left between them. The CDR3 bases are TGCAGTGCAAACCCCGGGACATCTTACGAGCAGTACTTC. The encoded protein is CSANPGTSYEQYF.

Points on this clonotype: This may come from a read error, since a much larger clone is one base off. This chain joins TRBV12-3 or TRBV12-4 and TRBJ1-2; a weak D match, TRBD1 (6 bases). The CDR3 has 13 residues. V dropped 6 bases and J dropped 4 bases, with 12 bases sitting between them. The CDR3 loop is CASRTGGGYGYTF. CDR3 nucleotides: TGTGCCAGCAGAACGGGGGGCGGCTATGGCTACACCTTC.